This entry lists 7 T cell receptor beta chains sequenced from one sample in a study of T cells in localized non-small cell lung cancer. Repertoires were generated with immunoSEQ multiplex PCR, while TCRdb's copy carries only in-frame clones and drops some. The repertoire includes about 16,000 clones, about 89% of them detected once, and about a quarter sits in the top ten. This specimen consisted of peripheral blood, obtained before any cancer treatment. The receptors shown here come from a female donor over 55 with stage III squamous cell lung carcinoma.

The gene calls are TRBV14 and TRBJ1-2; TRBD1 might be the D (6 bases). Per germline, CDR1 SGHDN and CDR2 FVKESK. With 4 bases removed from V and 4 bases from J, the gap between germline ends came to 16 bases. The CDR3 is made up of 15 amino acids. CDR3 residues: CASSPYRDQSYGYTF. As DNA, the CDR3 is TGTGCCAGCAGCCCTTACAGGGACCAGAGCTATGGCTACACCTTC.

V and J are TRBV14 and TRBJ2-3; TRBD1 might be the D (6 bases). The CDR3 sequence is 13 residues long. V was shortened by 4 bases and J by 3 bases, with 8 bases between the two germline ends. Per the germline V gene, CDR1 is SGHDN and CDR2 is FVKESK. The CDR3 sequence: CASSLDRTDTQYF. CDR3 coding DNA: TGTGCCAGCAGCCTGGACAGAACAGATACGCAGTATTTT.

The chain joins TRBV6-1 to TRBJ2-7, with TRBD1 matching over 9 bases. V dropped 7 bases and J dropped 6; count of bases not matched to a gene: 13. This CDR3 region has 15 residues. CDR1 MNHNS and CDR2 SASEGT come from the germline V gene. CDR3 in DNA: TGTGCCAGCAAGGTGGGTGGACAGGGGATAGGCGAGCAGTACTTC. Translation gives CASKVGGQGIGEQYF.

The V and J genes are TRBV28 and TRBJ2-3, with 8 bases matching TRBD1. V gave up 5 bases and J gave up 0 bases; unmatched junction bases: 4. The CDR3 runs 15 residues. Germline-derived CDR1 and CDR2 are MDHEN and SYDVKM. The CDR3 protein is CASSLGQGSTDTQYF. DNA for the CDR3: TGTGCCAGCAGTCTAGGACAGGGAAGCACAGATACGCAGTATTTT.

The chain employs TRBV27 and TRBJ2-6; D gene ambiguous. Trimming shortened V by 3 bases and J by 0 bases, and 6 bases separated the two germline ends. The CDR3 length is 15 residues. From germline, CDR1 is MNHEY and CDR2 SMNVEV (reference sequence). Here the CDR3 reads CASSLWNSGANVLTF. The CDR3 nucleotides read TGTGCCAGCAGTTTGTGGAACTCTGGGGCCAACGTCCTGACTTTC.

The chain is built from TRBV25-1 and TRBJ1-4; unclear D gene. The CDR3 totals 14 residues. V was cut by 7 bases and J by 7 bases, with 16 bases left in between. CDR1 is MGHDK and CDR2 is SYGVNS in the germline V gene. This CDR3 reads CASNSARIGEKLFF. The DNA for the CDR3 is TGTGCCAGCAATTCAGCCAGAATCGGTGAAAAACTGTTTTTT.

The CDR3 loop reads CSVSQTGDTEAFF. CDR3 nucleotides: TGCAGCGTCTCCCAAACAGGGGACACTGAAGCTTTCTTT. The chain employs TRBV29-1 and TRBJ1-1; the match to TRBD1 covers 7 bases. The CDR3 spans 13 residues. CDR1 and CDR2 (germline): SQVTM, ANQGSEA. Trimming cost V 6 bases and J 3 bases; bases outside gene matches: 7.